This T cell receptor beta chain came from a study of cytomegalovirus exposure and HLA in healthy donors. Study observations and caveats: Indistinguishability led to the exclusion of some V segments, TRBV6-2 and TRBV6-3 included. Relative to equally common others, HLA-associated TCR beta chains showed greater clonal expansion in a later analysis. In a later analysis, across HLA loci, associated TCR counts were highest for DRB1, lowest for HLA-C. Immune exposure information available was restricted to CMV serostatus.

CDR3 length equals 14 residues. The germline CDR1 and CDR2 sequences are MNHEY and SVGAGI. This PCR relied on a set of 60 Vbeta primers and 13 Jbeta primers. TCRdb's table, derived via immunoSEQ multiplex PCR, lists solely in-frame clones and lacks some. Among about 100,000 clones listed, approximately 75% were seen once. Note on this clone: The antigen is undetermined.

The rearrangement joins TRBV6-5 to TRBJ2-5; D call uncertain. TRBJ2-7 matches the DNA end more closely, so the J call is doubtful. This receptor was taken from a woman aged 40 to 55 in good health and CMV-seronegative. The source material was PBMCs. The CDR3 protein is CASSASWDSYEQYF. For the CDR3, the DNA is TGTGCCAGCAGTGCATCCTGGGACTCCTACGAGCAGTACTTC.